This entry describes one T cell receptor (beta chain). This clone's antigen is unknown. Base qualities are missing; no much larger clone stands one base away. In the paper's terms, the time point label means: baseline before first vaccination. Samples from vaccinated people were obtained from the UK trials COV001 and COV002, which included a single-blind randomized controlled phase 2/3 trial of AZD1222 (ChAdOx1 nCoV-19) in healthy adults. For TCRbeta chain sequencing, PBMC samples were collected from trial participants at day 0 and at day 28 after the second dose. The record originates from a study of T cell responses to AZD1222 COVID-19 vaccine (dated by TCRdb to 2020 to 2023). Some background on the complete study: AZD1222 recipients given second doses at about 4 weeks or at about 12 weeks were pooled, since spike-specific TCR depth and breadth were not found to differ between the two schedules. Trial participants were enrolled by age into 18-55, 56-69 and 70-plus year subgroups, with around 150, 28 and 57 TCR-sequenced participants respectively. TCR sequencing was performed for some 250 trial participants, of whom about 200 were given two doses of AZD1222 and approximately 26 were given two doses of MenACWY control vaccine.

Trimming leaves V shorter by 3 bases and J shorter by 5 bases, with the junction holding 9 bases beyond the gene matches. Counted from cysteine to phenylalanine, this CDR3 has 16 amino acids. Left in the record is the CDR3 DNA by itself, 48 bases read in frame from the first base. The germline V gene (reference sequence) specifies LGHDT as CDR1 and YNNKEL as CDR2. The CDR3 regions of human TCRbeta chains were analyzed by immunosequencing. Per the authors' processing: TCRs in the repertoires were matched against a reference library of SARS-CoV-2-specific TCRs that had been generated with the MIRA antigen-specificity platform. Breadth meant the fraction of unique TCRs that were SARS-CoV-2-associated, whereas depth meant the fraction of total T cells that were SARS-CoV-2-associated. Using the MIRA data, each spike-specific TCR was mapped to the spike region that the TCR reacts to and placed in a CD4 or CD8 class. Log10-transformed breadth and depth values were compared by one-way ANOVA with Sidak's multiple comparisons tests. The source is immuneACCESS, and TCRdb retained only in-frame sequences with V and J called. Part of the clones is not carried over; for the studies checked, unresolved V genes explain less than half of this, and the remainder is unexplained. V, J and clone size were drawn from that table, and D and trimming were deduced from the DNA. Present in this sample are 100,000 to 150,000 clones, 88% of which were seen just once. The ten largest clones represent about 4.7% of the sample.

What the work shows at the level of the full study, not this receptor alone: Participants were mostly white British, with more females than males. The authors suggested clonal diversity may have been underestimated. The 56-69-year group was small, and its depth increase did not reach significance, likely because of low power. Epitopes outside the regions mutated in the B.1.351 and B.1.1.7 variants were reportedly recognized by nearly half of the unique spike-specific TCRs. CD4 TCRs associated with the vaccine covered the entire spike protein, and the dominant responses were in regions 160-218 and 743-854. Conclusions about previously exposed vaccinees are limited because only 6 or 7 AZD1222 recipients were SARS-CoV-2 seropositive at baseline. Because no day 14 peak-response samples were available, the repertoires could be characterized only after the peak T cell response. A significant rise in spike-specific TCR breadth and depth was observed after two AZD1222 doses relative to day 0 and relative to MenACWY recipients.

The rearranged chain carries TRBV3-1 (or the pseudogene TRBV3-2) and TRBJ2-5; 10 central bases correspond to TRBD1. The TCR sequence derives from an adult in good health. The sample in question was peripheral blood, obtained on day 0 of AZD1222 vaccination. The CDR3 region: CASSQASGQGWETQYF. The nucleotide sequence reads TGTGCCAGCAGCCAGGCTTCGGGACAGGGGTGGGAGACCCAGTACTTC.